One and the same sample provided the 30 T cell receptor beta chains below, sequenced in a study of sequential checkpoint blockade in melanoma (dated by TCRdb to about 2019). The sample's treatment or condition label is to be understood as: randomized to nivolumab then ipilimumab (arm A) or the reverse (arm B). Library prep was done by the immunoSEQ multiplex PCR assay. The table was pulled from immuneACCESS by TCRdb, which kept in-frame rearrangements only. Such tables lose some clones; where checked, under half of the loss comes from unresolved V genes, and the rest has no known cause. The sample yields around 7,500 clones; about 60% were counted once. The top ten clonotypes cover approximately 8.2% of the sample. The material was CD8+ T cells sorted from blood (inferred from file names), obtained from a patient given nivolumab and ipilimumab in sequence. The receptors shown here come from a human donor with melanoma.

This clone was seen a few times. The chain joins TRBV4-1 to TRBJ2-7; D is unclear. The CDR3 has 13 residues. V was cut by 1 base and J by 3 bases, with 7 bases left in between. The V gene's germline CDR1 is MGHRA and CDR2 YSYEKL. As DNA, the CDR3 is TGCGCCAGCAGCCAAGGACTGAGCTACGAGCAGTACTTC. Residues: CASSQGLSYEQYF.

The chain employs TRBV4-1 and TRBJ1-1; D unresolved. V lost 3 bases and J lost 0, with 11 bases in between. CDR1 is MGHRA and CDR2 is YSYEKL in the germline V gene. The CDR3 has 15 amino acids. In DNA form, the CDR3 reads TGCGCCAGCAGCCAGGAGATTTCGATGAACACTGAAGCTTTCTTT. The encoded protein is CASSQEISMNTEAFF.

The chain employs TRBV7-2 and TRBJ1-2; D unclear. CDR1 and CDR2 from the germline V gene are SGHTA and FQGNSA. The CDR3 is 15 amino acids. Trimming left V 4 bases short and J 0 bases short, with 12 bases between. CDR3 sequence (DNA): TGTGCCAGCAGCTCCCAGTCCCTCGCTAACTATGGCTACACCTTC. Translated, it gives CASSSQSLANYGYTF.

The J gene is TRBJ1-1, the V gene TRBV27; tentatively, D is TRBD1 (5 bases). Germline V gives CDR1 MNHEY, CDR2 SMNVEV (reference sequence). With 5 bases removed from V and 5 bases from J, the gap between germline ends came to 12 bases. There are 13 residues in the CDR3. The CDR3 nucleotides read TGTGCCAGCAGTGCAGGGCAGGGAACTGAAGCTTTCTTT. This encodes CASSAGQGTEAFF.

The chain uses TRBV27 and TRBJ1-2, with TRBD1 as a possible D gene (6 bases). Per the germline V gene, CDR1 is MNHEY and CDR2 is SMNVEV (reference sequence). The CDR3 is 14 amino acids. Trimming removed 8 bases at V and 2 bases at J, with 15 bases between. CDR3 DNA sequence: TGTGCCAGCCGCACGGGACACCGCAACTATGGCTACACCTTC. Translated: CASRTGHRNYGYTF.

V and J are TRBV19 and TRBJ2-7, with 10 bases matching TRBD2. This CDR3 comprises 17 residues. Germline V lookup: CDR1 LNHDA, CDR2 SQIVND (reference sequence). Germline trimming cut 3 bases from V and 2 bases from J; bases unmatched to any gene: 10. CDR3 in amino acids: CASSISLAGVSTYEQYF. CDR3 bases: TGTGCCAGTAGTATTAGTCTAGCGGGAGTATCGACCTACGAGCAGTACTTC.

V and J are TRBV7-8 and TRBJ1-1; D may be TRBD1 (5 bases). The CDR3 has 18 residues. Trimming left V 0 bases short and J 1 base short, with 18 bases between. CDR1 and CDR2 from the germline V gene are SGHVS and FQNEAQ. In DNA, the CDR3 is TGTGCCAGCAGCTTAGCGCTAGGGCCAATGGGGCCGAACACTGAAGCTTTCTTT. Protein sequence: CASSLALGPMGPNTEAFF.

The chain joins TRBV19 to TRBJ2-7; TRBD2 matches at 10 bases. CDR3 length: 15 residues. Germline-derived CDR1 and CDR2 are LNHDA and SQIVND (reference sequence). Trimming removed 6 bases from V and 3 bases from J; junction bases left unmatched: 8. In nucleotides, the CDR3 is TGTGCCAGTAGCCCAACCGGGACTAGCGACTACGAGCAGTACTTC. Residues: CASSPTGTSDYEQYF.

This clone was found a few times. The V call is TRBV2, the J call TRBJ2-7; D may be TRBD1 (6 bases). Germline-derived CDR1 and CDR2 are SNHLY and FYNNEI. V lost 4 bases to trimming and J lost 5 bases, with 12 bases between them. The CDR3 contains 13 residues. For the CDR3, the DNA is TGTGCCAGCAGTGCCAGGGGCTTCCACGAGCAGTACTTC. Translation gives CASSARGFHEQYF.

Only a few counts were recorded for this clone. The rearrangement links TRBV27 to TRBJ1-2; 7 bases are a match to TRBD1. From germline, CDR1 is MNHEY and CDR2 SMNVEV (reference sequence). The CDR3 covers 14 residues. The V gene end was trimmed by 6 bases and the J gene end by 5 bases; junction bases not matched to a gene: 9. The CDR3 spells CASRNTGTVYGYTF. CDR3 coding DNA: TGTGCCAGCAGAAACACCGGGACAGTATATGGCTACACCTTC.

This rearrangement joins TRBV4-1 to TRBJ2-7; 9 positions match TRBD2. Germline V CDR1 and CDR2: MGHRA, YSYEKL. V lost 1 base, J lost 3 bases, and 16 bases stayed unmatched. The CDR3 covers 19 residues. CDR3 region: CASSQGGAGGPYARYEQYF. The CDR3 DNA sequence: TGCGCCAGCAGCCAAGGAGGGGCGGGAGGGCCGTATGCCCGCTACGAGCAGTACTTC.

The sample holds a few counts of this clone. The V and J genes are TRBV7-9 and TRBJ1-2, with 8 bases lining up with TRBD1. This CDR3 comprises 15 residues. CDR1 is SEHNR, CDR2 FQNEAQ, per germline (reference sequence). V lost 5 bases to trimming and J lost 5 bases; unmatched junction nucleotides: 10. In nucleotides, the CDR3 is TGTGCCAGCAGCCTAGGGACAGGAGAACAATATGGCTACACCTTC. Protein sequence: CASSLGTGEQYGYTF. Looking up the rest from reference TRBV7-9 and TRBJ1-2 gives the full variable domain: DTGVSQNPRHKITKRGQNVTFRCDPISEHNRLYWYRQTLGQGPEFLTYFQNEAQLEKSRLLSDRFSAERPKGSFSTLEIQRTEQGDSAMYLCASSLGTGEQYGYTFGSGTRLTVV.

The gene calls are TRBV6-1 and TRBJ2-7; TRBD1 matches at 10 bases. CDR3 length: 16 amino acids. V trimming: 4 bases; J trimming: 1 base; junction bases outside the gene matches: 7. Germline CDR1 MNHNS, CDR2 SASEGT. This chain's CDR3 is CASSALPGQGSYEQYF. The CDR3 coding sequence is TGTGCCAGCAGTGCTTTACCGGGACAGGGGTCCTACGAGCAGTACTTC.

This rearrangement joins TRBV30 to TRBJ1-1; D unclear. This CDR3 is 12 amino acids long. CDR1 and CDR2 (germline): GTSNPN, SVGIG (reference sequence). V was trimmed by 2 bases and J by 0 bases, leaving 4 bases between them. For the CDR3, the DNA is TGTGCCTGGAGTAACATGAACACTGAAGCTTTCTTT. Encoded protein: CAWSNMNTEAFF.

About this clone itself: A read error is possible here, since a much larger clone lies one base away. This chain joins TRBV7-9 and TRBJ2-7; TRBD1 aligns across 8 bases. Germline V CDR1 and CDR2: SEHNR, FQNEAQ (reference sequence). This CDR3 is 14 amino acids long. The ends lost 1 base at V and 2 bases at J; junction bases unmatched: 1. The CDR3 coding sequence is TGTGCCAGCAGCTTAGGGACAGGGCCCTACGAGCAGTACTTC. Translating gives CASSLGTGPYEQYF.

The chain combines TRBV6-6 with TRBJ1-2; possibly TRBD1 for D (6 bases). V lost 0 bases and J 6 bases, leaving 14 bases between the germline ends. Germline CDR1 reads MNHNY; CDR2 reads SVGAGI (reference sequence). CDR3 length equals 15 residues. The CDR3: CASSYSLVPGDGYTF. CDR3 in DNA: TGTGCCAGCAGTTACTCTCTCGTGCCAGGGGATGGCTACACCTTC.

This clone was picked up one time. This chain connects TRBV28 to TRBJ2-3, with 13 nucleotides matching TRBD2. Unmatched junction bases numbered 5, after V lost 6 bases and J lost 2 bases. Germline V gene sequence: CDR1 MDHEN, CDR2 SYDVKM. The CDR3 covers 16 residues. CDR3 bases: TGTGCCAGCAGCATGGGACTAGCGGGGTTCACAGATACGCAGTATTTT. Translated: CASSMGLAGFTDTQYF.

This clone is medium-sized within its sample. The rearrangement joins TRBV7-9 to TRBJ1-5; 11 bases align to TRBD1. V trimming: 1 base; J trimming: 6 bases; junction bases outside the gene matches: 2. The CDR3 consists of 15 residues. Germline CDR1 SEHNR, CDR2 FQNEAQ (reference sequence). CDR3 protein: CASSLGTGGGQPQHF. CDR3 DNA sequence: TGTGCCAGCAGCTTAGGGACAGGGGGCGGTCAGCCCCAGCATTTT.

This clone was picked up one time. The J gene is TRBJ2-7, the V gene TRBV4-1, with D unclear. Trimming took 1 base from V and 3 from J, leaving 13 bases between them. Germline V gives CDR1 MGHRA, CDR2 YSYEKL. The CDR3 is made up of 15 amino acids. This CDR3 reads CASSQVQQAGYEQYF. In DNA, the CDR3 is TGCGCCAGCAGCCAAGTGCAGCAGGCAGGCTACGAGCAGTACTTC.

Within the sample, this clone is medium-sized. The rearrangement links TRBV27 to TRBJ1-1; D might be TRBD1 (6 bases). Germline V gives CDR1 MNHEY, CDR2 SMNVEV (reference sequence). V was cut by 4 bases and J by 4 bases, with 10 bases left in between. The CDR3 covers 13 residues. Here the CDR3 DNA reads TGTGCCAGCAGTTCAGGGGCCCCCACTGAAGCTTTCTTT. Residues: CASSSGAPTEAFF.

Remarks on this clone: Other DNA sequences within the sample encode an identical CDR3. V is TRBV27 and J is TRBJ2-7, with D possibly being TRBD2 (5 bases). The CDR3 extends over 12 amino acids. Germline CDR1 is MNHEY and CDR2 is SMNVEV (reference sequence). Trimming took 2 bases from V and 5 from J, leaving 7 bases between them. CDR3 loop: CASSLRGDEQYF. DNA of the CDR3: TGTGCCAGCAGTTTACGGGGAGACGAGCAGTACTTC.

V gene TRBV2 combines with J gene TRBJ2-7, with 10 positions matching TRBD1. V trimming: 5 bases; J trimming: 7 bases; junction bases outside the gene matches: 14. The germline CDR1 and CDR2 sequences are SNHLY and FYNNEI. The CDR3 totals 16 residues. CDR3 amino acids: CASSSPGQGSGWEQYF. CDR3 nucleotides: TGTGCCAGCAGTTCACCGGGACAGGGGTCCGGTTGGGAGCAGTACTTC.

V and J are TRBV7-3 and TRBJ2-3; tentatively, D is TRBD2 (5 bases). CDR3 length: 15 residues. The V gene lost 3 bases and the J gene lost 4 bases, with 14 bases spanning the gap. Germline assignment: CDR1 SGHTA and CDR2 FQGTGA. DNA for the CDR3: TGTGCCAGCAGCTTCGTCGGGATCGGGGCAGATACGCAGTATTTT. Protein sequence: CASSFVGIGADTQYF.

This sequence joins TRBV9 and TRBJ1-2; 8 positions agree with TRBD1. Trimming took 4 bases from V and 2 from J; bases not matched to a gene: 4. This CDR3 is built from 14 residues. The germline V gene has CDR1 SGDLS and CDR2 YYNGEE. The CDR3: CASSHYRGNYGYTF. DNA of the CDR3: TGTGCCAGCAGCCACTACAGGGGGAACTATGGCTACACCTTC.

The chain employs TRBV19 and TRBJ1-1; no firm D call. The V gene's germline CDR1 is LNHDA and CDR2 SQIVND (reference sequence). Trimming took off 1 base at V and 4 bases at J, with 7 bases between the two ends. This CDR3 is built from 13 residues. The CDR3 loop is CASSIGAGTEAFF. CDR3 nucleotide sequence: TGTGCCAGTAGTATAGGTGCGGGCACTGAAGCTTTCTTT.

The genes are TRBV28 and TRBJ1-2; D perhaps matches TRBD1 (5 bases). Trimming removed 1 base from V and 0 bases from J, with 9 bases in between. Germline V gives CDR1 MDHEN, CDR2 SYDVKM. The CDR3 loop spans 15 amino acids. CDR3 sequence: CASSLLGPTNYGYTF. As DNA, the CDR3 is TGTGCCAGCAGTTTATTGGGGCCCACTAACTATGGCTACACCTTC.

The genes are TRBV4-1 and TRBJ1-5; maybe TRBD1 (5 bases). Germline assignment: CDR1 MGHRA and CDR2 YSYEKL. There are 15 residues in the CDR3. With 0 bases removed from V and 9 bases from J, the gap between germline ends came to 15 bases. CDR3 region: CASSQEGQGRAPQHF. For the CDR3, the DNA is TGCGCCAGCAGCCAAGAAGGGCAGGGAAGGGCGCCCCAGCATTTT.

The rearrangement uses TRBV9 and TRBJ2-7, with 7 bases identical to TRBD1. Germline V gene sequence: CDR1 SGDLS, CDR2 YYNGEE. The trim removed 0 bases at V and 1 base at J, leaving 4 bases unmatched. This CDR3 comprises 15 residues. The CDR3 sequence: CASSVAWDSSYEQYF. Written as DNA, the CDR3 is TGTGCCAGCAGCGTAGCGTGGGACAGTTCCTACGAGCAGTACTTC.

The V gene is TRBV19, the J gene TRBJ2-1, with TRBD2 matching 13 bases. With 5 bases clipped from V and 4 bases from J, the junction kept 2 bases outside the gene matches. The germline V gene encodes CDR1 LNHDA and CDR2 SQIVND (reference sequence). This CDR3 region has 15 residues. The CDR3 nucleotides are TGTGCCAGTAGTCGGACTAGCGGGGGTTACAATGAGCAGTTCTTC. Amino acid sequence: CASSRTSGGYNEQFF.

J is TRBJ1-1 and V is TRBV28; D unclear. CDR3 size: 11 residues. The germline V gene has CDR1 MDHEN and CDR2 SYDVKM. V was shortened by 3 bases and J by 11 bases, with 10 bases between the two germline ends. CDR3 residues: CASSLGGRAFF. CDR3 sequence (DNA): TGTGCCAGCAGTTTGGGAGGGCGGGCTTTCTTT.